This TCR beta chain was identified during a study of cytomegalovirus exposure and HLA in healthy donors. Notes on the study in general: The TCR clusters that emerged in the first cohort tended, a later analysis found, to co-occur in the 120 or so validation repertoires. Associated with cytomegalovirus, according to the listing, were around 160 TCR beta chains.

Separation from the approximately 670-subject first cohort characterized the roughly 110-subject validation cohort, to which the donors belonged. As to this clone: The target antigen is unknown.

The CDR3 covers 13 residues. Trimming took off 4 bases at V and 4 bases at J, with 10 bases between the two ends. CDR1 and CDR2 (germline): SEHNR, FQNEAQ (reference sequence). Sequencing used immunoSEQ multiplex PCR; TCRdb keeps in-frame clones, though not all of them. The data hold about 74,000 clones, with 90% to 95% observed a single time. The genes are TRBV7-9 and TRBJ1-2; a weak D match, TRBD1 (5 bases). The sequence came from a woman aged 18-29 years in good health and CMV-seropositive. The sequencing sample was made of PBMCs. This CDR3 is CASSSPGGYGYTF. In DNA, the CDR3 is TGTGCCAGCAGCTCCCCCGGGGGCTATGGCTACACCTTC. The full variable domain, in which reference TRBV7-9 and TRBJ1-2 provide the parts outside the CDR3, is DTGVSQNPRHKITKRGQNVTFRCDPISEHNRLYWYRQTLGQGPEFLTYFQNEAQLEKSRLLSDRFSAERPKGSFSTLEIQRTEQGDSAMYLCASSSPGGYGYTFGSGTRLTVV.